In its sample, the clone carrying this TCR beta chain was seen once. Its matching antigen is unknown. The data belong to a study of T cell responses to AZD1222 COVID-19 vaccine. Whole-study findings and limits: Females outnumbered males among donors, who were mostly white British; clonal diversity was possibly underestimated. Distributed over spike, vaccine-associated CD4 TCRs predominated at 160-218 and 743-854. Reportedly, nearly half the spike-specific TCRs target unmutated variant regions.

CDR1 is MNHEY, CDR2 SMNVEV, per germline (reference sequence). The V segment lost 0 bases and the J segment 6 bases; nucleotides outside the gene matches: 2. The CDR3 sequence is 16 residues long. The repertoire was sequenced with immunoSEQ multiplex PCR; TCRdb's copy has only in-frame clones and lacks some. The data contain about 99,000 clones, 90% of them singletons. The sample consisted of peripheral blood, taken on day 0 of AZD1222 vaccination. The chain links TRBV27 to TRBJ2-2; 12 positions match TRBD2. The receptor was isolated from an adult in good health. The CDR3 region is CASSLSPSGGAGELFF. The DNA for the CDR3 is TGTGCCAGCAGTTTATCGCCTAGCGGGGGGGCCGGGGAGCTGTTTTTT.